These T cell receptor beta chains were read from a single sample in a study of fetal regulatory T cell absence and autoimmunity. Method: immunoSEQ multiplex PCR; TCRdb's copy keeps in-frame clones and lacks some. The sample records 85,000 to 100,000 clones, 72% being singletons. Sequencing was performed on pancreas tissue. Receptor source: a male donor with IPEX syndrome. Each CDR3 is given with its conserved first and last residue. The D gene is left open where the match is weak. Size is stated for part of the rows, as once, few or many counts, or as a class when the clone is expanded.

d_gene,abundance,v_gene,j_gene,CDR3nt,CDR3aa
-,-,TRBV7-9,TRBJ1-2,TGTGCCAGCAGCTTAGAGGGGGGCTATGGCTACACCTTC,CASSLEGGYGYTF
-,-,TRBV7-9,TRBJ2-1,TGTGCCAGCAGGTCGGGGGATGAGCAGTTCTTC,CASRSGDEQFF
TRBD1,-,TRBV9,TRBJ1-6,TGTGCCAGCAGCAGCGGGACAGGGGGCAATTCACCCCTCCACTTT,CASSSGTGGNSPLHF
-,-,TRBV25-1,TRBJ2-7,TGTGCCAGCAGTGAATCTCTCAGGAGGCCCGAGCAGTACTTC,CASSESLRRPEQYF
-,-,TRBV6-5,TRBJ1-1,TGTGCCAGCAGTTACGACAGATGGGGCACTGAAGCTTTCTTT,CASSYDRWGTEAFF
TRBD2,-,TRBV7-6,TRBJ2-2,TGTGCCAGCAGCTTGGGACTAGCGGGAGGGCTCCCGAACACCGGGGAGCTGTTTTTT,CASSLGLAGGLPNTGELFF
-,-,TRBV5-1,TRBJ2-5,TGCGCCAGCAGCTTGGCCGGGCAGCAAGAGACCCAGTACTTC,CASSLAGQQETQYF
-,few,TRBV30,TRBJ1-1,TGTGCCTGGGGGGTGAGGGCCACTGAAGCTTTCTTT,CAWGVRATEAFF
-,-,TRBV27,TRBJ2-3,TGTGCCAGCAGTTTATCGGGGGGTGGCACAGATACGCAGTATTTT,CASSLSGGGTDTQYF
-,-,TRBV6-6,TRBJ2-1,TGTGCCAGCAGTTACGGCAGGGTTGGCTTCAATGAGCAGTTCTTC,CASSYGRVGFNEQFF
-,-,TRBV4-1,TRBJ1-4,TGCGCCAGCAGCCAAGATGATCTCGGGACCGATGAAAAACTGTTTTTT,CASSQDDLGTDEKLFF
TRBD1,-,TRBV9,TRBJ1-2,TGTGCCAGCAGCGAGGGGACAGGGGGCTATGGCTACACCTTC,CASSEGTGGYGYTF
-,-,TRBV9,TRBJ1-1,TGTGCCAGCAGCGGGGGGGAGATGACTGAAGCTTTCTTT,CASSGGEMTEAFF
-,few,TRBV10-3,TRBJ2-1,TGTGCCATCAGTGAGTCCCGGAGAGGTGATGGGCAGTTCTTC,CAISESRRGDGQFF
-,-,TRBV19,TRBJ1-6,TGTGCCAGTAGTATAGGGAATTCACCCCTCCACTTT,CASSIGNSPLHF
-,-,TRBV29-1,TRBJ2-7,TGCAGCGTTCGGAAGGACTACGAGCAGTACTTC,CSVRKDYEQYF
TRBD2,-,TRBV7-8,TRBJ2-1,TGTGCCAGCAGCTTAAGATTGAGGCGGGCCTCGACTAGCGGATACAATGAGCAGTTCTTC,CASSLRLRRASTSGYNEQFF
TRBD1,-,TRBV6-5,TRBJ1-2,TGTGCCAGCAGGAAGGGACAGGGTTATGGCTACACCTTC,CASRKGQGYGYTF
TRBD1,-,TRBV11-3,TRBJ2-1,TGTGCCAGCAGCTGGACAGGGGGCAATGAGCAGTTCTTC,CASSWTGGNEQFF
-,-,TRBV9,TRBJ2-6,TGTGCCAGCAGCGTAGGGTCTTGGGCCAACGTCCTGACTTTC,CASSVGSWANVLTF
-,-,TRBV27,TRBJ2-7,TGTGCCAGCTCGAGAGGGGGGCCCGAGCAGTACTTC,CASSRGGPEQYF
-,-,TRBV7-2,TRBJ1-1,TGTGCCAGCAGTTCCCCGACAGAAAGAGGCTTGAACACTGAAGCTTTCTTT,CASSSPTERGLNTEAFF
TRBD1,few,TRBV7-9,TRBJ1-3,TGTGCCAGCAGCTTAAGACAGGGTGGAAACACCATATATTTT,CASSLRQGGNTIYF
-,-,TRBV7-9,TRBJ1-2,TGTGCCAGCAGCTTAGTGCCGGGGGCCCATGGCTACACCTTC,CASSLVPGAHGYTF
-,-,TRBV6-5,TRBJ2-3,TGTGCCAGCAACCAACTAGCTTCCACAGATACGCAGTATTTT,CASNQLASTDTQYF
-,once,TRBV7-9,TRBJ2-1,TGTGCCAGCAGCAAAACAGGAGTCATGAATGAGCAGTTCTTC,CASSKTGVMNEQFF
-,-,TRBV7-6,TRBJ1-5,TGTGCCAGCAGCTTAAGGGTGGGTCAGCCCCAGCATTTT,CASSLRVGQPQHF
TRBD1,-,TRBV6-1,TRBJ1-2,TGTGCCAGCAATACAGGGGGCAGGGGCTACACCTTC,CASNTGGRGYTF
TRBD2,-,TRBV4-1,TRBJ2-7,TGCGCCAGCAGCCAGGGGGGAGCGGGAATCTTAAACGAGCAGTACTTC,CASSQGGAGILNEQYF
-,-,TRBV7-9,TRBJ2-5,TGTGCCAGCAGCAGGGAGACCCAGTACTTC,CASSRETQYF
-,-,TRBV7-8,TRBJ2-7,TGTGCCAGCAGCTCAACCGTCTCCTACGAGCAGTACTTC,CASSSTVSYEQYF
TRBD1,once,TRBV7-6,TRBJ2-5,TGTGCCAGCAGCCCCGGGACAGGGTCGATAAGGAGGCAAGAGACCCAGTACTTC,CASSPGTGSIRRQETQYF
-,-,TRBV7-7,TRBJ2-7,TGTGCCAGCAGCTTAGGGGAGGCTGGGGAGCAGTACTTC,CASSLGEAGEQYF
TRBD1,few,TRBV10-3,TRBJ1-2,TGTGCCACGGTTCCCCGGGACAGGGGTGATGGCTACACCTTC,CATVPRDRGDGYTF
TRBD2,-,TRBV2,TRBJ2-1,TGTGCCAGCAGTCCCACGATTAGCGGGAGCTCCTACAATGAGCAGTTCTTC,CASSPTISGSSYNEQFF
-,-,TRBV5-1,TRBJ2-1,TGCGCCAGCTCTCTTGAGACGCAAAATGACAATGAGCAGTTCTTC,CASSLETQNDNEQFF
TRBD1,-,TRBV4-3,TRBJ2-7,TGCGCCAGCAGCCAGGACAGGGGTCCCTACGAGCAGTACTTC,CASSQDRGPYEQYF
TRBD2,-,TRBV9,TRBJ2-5,TGTGCCAGCAGCGTAGGCGCGGGAGGGCCGGAAGAGACCCAGTACTTC,CASSVGAGGPEETQYF